This T cell receptor beta chain was captured in a study of a mutant IDH1 vaccine in newly diagnosed glioma. Turning to this clone: As yet, its antigen is unknown.

The time point here: week 35, safety follow-up. Vaccination comprised doses that each held 300 ug of mutant IDH1 20-mer peptide, plus topical imiquimod. Germline-derived CDR1 and CDR2 are SGHRS and YFSETQ. The length of the CDR3 is 14 residues. V trimming: 4 bases; J trimming: 6 bases; junction bases outside the gene matches: 8. Clones were read by immunoSEQ multiplex PCR, and TCRdb kept only the in-frame ones, dropping some. The sample consists of tens of thousands of clones, 92% of them appearing once. Sequencing used PBMCs, obtained from a glioma patient whose treatment included an IDH1 peptide vaccine. The sequence was obtained from a man over 45 with glioma. V gene TRBV5-1 combines with J gene TRBJ1-1; the match to TRBD1 covers 8 bases. CDR3 protein: CASSPSQGGAEAFF. For the CDR3, the DNA is TGCGCCAGCAGCCCTTCACAGGGGGGGGCTGAAGCTTTCTTT.